This TCR beta chain was identified during a study of T cell responses to AZD1222 COVID-19 vaccine. The CDR3 is 13 amino acids. V was cut by 4 bases and J by 1 base, with 8 bases left in between. Germline V CDR1 and CDR2: LGHNA, YSLEER. Sequencing used immunoSEQ multiplex PCR; TCRdb keeps in-frame clones, though not all of them. The data hold roughly 75,000 clones, with 80% to 90% observed a single time. The sample in question was peripheral blood, obtained 28 days after the second AZD1222 dose. This receptor was obtained from an adult who received the AZD1222 COVID-19 vaccine. This chain uses TRBV4-3 with TRBJ2-7; no clear D gene. CDR3 sequence: CASSLDGSYEQYF. The CDR3 region has the DNA TGCGCCAGCAGCCTGGACGGATCCTACGAGCAGTACTTC.